This T cell receptor beta chain is from a study of OX40 agonist ivuxolimab in advanced cancers. On the study more broadly: The dose of intravenous ivuxolimab that patients received every 2 weeks ranged from 0.01 to 10 mg/kg.

The protocol was immunoSEQ multiplex PCR, while the TCRdb copy is restricted to in-frame clones and leaves out a portion. The repertoire consists of fewer than 90,000 clones, with over 90% occurring once and the leading ten covering about 6.6%. As concerns this clone: Its antigen remains unidentified.

Study observations and caveats: Both blood CD4+ and CD8+ T cells showed clonal growth by week 6 at 0.1 to 3.0 mg/kg.

Trimming cost V 8 bases and J 7 bases, with 23 bases left between them. The germline CDR1 and CDR2 sequences are MNHEY and SMNVEV (reference sequence). The CDR3 runs 16 residues. The sample here was CD4+ or CD8+ T cells sorted from blood, taken in a trial of the OX40 agonist ivuxolimab. The clonotype comes from an adult with an advanced solid tumor such as melanoma, head and neck, liver or kidney cancer. The chain employs TRBV27 and TRBJ1-4; D remains unclear. The DNA of the CDR3 is TGTGCCAGCGCAGGTTTCAATACGCCGTTTGGTGAAAAACTGTTTTTT. It yields the protein CASAGFNTPFGEKLFF.